This TCR beta chain was sequenced in a study of beta chain features in type 1 diabetes. Study-level points and caveats: Patients with type 1 diabetes showed fewer VDJ junction insertions and more deletions.

With regard to this clone: The antigen is not known.

In germline, CDR1 is MGHDK, CDR2 SYGVNS. Trimming stripped 3 bases from V and 2 bases from J, with 8 bases between. This CDR3 spans 14 amino acids. Sequencing targeted expressed TCRB transcripts, as all isolated RNA had been reverse transcribed. Clones were sequenced by immunoSEQ multiplex PCR, and TCRdb holds only the in-frame ones, with some missing. The table includes 450,000 to 550,000 clones, over 25% detected once. Sequenced: naive CD4+ T cells from blood. This chain connects TRBV25-1 to TRBJ2-1; D unclear. This receptor was taken from a man aged 18 to 30 in good health. The CDR3 here is CASSELAPYNEQFF. The CDR3 coding sequence is TGTGCCAGCAGTGAGTTAGCTCCCTACAATGAGCAGTTCTTC.